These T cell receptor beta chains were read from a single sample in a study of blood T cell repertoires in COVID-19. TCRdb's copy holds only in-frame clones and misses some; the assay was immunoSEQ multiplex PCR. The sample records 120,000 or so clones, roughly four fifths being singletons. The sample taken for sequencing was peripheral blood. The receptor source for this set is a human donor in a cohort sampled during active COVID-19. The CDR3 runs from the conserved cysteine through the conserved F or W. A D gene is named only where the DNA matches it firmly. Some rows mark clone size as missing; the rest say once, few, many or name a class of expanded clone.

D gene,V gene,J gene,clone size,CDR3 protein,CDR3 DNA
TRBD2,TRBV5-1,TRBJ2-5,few,CASSLGDTSGVRETQYF,TGCGCCAGCAGCTTGGGGGATACTAGCGGGGTTCGGGAGACCCAGTACTTC
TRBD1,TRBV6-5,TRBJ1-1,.,CASSNRQGIEAFF,TGTGCCAGCAGCAATAGACAGGGAATTGAAGCTTTCTTT
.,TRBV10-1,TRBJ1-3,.,CASSEGGGNTIYF,TGCGCCAGCAGTGAAGGAGGAGGAAACACCATATATTTT
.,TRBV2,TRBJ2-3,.,CASRMPGHSTDTQYF,TGTGCCAGCAGGATGCCGGGACACAGCACAGATACGCAGTATTTT
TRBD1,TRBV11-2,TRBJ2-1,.,CASSLRGLTSYNEQFF,TGTGCCAGCAGCCTCAGGGGGCTAACCTCCTACAATGAGCAGTTCTTC
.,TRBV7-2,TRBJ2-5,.,CASSSLRETQYF,TGTGCCAGCAGCTCACTCCGGGAGACCCAGTACTTC
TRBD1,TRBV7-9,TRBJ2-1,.,CASSTQGQGNEQFF,TGTGCCAGCAGCACCCAGGGACAGGGGAATGAGCAGTTCTTC
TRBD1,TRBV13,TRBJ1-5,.,CASSLGTGEGQPQHF,TGTGCCAGCAGCCTCGGGACAGGGGAAGGTCAGCCCCAGCATTTT
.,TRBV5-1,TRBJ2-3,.,CASSLWGQGIDTQYF,TGCGCCAGCAGCTTGTGGGGCCAGGGGATAGATACGCAGTATTTT
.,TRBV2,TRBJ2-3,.,CASSDGSDTQYF,TGTGCCAGCAGTGACGGGTCCGATACGCAGTATTTT
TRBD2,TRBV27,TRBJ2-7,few,CASSPLLAGGSSYEQYF,TGTGCCAGCAGCCCCCTCTTAGCGGGGGGGAGCTCCTACGAGCAGTACTTC
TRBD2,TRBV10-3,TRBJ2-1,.,CAIRSGGTYNEQFF,TGTGCCATCAGGAGCGGGGGTACCTACAATGAGCAGTTCTTC
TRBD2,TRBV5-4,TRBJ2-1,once,CASSARLAGLDEQFF,TGTGCCAGCAGCGCCCGACTAGCGGGGTTGGATGAGCAGTTCTTC
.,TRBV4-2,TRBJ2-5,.,CASSQDLEGQETQYF,TGTGCCAGCAGCCAAGATCTTGAGGGTCAAGAGACCCAGTACTTC
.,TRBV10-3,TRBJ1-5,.,CATSGREESNQPQHF,TGTGCCACCTCCGGCAGGGAGGAAAGCAATCAGCCCCAGCATTTT
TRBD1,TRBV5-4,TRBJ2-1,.,CASSPGTGTLYEQFF,TGTGCCAGCAGCCCCGGGACAGGGACTCTATATGAGCAGTTCTTC
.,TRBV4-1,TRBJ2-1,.,CASNPSAERNEQFF,TGCGCCAGCAACCCAAGCGCAGAACGAAATGAGCAGTTCTTC
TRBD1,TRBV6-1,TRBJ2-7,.,CASSEGPGGFYEQYF,TGTGCCAGCAGTGAAGGCCCAGGGGGCTTCTACGAGCAGTACTTC
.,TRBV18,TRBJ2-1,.,CASSQTTSYNEQFF,TGTGCCAGCTCGCAGACGACTAGTTACAATGAGCAGTTCTTC
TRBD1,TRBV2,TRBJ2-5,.,CASSRGQETQYF,TGTGCCAGCAGCAGGGGGCAAGAGACCCAGTACTTC
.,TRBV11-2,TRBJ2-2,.,CASSLVPIAGELFF,TGTGCCAGCAGCTTAGTACCGATAGCCGGGGAGCTGTTTTTT
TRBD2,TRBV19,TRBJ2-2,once,CASRASGGTGELFF,TGTGCCAGTAGGGCCTCGGGAGGGACCGGGGAGCTGTTTTTT
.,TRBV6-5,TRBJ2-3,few,CASSYAGADTQYF,TGTGCCAGCAGTTACGCCGGGGCAGATACGCAGTATTTT
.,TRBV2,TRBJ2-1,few,CASSDDSALF,TGTGCCAGCAGTGACGATAGCGCGCTCTTC
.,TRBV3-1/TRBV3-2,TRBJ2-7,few,CASSQRGDFSAYEQYF,TGTGCCAGCAGCCAAAGAGGGGACTTCTCAGCCTACGAGCAGTACTTC